This T cell receptor beta chain appears in the sequencing data of a study of shared clonotypes between healthy human individuals (dated by TCRdb to the early 2020s). Some background on the complete study: The cohort included three men and a couple of women between 18 and 49 years of age. For each donor, CD4 naive and CD4 memory were each given three plates, CD8 naive was given two plates, and CD8 memory was given one plate. The study deeply sequenced blood TCR repertoires of about 5 healthy adults to estimate repertoire size and the extent of clonotype sharing between individuals. To increase sequencing depth and limit assay-specific biases, different laboratories used diverse techniques to prepare libraries and sequence TCR repertoires. Each donor's leukapheresis produced roughly between roughly 0.9 and 9 billion PBMCs.

Details on this clone: It has no known antigen specificity. Per-base qualities were not stored, and no clone one base away is much larger.

TCR CDR3 regions were amplified from genomic DNA by multiplex PCR using the deep immunoSEQ assay. For each cell subset, the extracted genomic DNA was distributed evenly across all wells of several immunoSEQ 96-well plates, and each plate served as one replicate. For sorted subsets, about 200 ng genomic DNA, equal to 25,000 to 35,000 T cell genomes, was loaded into each replicate PCR. The purified libraries were quantified using a Qubit 3.0 fluorometer, sized with a Bioanalyzer 2100, and then quantified again using the KAPA Library Quantification kit. Each immunoSEQ 96-well plate was sequenced on its own single-read 150-cycle Illumina NextSeq 550 flow cell. Per the original workflow: Because the immunoSEQ output held only junctional sequences and lacked quality scores, the filtering could not match the filtering applied to full-length reads. Sequences were annotated with PyIR, a Python wrapper for IgBLAST v1.9, using IMGT germline references to assign V/J genes and CDR3. Reads were removed for weak V/J assignments (E-value above 1e-6), missing CDR3, stop codons, out-of-frame junctions, or ambiguous translated residues. V3J clonotypes were defined by identical inferred V gene, J gene, and CDR3 amino acid sequence. Percentage overlap between repertoires was computed as shared unique clonotypes divided by the size of the smaller repertoire. RTK rarefaction, the Chao1 estimator, and Recon v2.1 estimates of unobserved clonotypes were used to assess repertoire richness. Generation probabilities for all TCRbeta clonotypes obtained by the gDNA method from four donors were computed using OLGA. As stored in TCRdb, this immuneACCESS dataset retains in-frame rearrangements with V and J assigned. A fraction of the clones does not appear; measured against another copy, unresolved V genes explain less than half of the discrepancy, and the remainder lacks a known reason. V, J and clone size were drawn from that table, and D and trimming were deduced from the DNA. This sample has about 300,000 clones in its table, and roughly 70% of those were observed once. The top ten hold approximately 10% of the sample.

The donors were healthy, HIV-negative adults who had no recently reported acute infections or vaccinations. Every donor was a Caucasian adult residing in Nashville, Tennessee, USA. Magnetic negative selection was used to enrich CD4+ T cells, after which naive cells were positively selected on CD45RA and the negative fraction became the memory subset. Blood was collected by leukapheresis, and PBMCs were isolated by Ficoll-Histopaque density gradient centrifugation and then cryopreserved in liquid nitrogen vapor phase. Purity and quantity of every magnetically sorted T cell population were checked by analytical flow cytometry. Genomic DNA was isolated from every sorted fraction and measured by UV absorbance on a Nanodrop 2000c. The germline V gene sets CDR1 to SGHTA and CDR2 to FQGNSA. V and J are truncated by 4 bases and 3 bases respectively, leaving an intervening sequence of 12 bases. The CDR3, cysteine through phenylalanine, is 14 amino acids long. Only the CDR3 DNA is retained, 42 bases long and in frame from the first base.

Results the study describes overall, beyond this receptor: Higher generation probabilities were observed for clonotypes shared by all four sorted-subset donors than for non-shared clonotypes. Even with the large sequencing depth, rarefaction of the sorted-subset datasets indicated that sequencing was incomplete. Estimated clonotype richness was generally larger for naive than for memory subsets. Pairwise subsampling indicated that sequencing depth was expected to affect the degree of clonotype sharing among donors. Because the study included a small number of donors, the genetic and exposure-history diversity represented was limited. Only blood was sampled, and tissue TCR repertoires likely differ from those in blood. Sharing across several donors was observed for around 5% of naive CD4, around 3.5% of naive CD8, over 2% of memory CD4, and about 0.4% of memory CD8 clonotypes.

This sequence uses TRBV7-2 and TRBJ1-2; the D gene assignment is ambiguous. Sequenced: memory CD4+ T cells sorted from blood. The cell subset or site tag for this specimen amounts to: CD45RA-negative fraction. This TCR derives from a man aged 30 to 39 in good health. The CDR3 is CASSWTEPHYGYTF. The bases read TGTGCCAGCAGCTGGACTGAACCACACTATGGCTACACCTTC.